This T cell receptor (beta chain) was identified during a study of cytomegalovirus exposure and HLA in healthy donors. Details on this clone: Its antigen is still unknown.

General study results and limits: The classifier reportedly diagnosed cytomegalovirus status with high specificity and sensitivity. TCR beta chain V- and J-gene trimming was linked, in a later analysis, to a missense variant in DCLRE1C.

Germline trimming cut 2 bases from V and 4 bases from J; bases unmatched to any gene: 17. The CDR3 contains 19 residues. CDR1 is MDHEN, CDR2 SYDVKM, per germline. This cohort consisted of healthy bone marrow donors. PCR used 60 Vbeta primers and 13 Jbeta primers. Profiling relied on immunoSEQ multiplex PCR, and the TCRdb table lists in-frame clones only, not all of them. The repertoire holds approximately 150,000 clones, with 65% to 70% as singletons. Sequenced material: PBMCs. The chain carries TRBV28 and TRBJ2-3; 8 nucleotides align to TRBD2. This receptor was identified in a man aged 30 to 39 in good health and CMV-seropositive. Here the CDR3 reads CASSLRPTESGSSADTQYF. In DNA, the CDR3 is TGTGCCAGCAGTTTACGCCCGACGGAAAGCGGGAGTAGCGCAGATACGCAGTATTTT.